This T cell receptor beta chain was sequenced for a study of beta chain features in type 1 diabetes. Study background: Healthy donors and patients showed comparable age, gender and cell yields. Study observations and caveats: TCRB CDR3s were moderately but significantly shorter in Type 1 diabetes patients in all four CD4+ subsets.

The sequenced template was cDNA made from the entire isolated RNA. Assay used: immunoSEQ multiplex PCR; TCRdb lists only in-frame clones, some missing. Among 200,000 to 250,000 clones listed, 15% to 20% were seen once. For this clone: The antigen remains unidentified. This sample also contains other DNA sequences that code for the same CDR3.

This CDR3 region has 12 residues. Looked up from germline, CDR1 is SGHRS and CDR2 is YFSETQ. V was clipped by 0 bases and J by 6 bases, with 5 bases between them. This chain links TRBV5-1 with TRBJ2-3; D unresolved. The clonotype was recovered from a man aged 25 to 45 with type 1 diabetes. The sample comprised naive CD4+ T cells from blood. CDR3 sequence: CASSLGQDTQYF. CDR3 nucleotide sequence: TGCGCCAGCAGCTTGGGGCAGGATACGCAGTATTTT.